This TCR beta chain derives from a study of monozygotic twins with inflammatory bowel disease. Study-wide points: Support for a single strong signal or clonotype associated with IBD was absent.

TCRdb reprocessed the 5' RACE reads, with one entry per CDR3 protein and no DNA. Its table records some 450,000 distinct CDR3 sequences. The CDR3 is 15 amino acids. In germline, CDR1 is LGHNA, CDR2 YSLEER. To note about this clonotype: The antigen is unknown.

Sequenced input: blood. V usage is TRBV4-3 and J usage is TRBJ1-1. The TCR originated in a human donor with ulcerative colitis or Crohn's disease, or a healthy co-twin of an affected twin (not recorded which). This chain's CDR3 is CASSQDFRGNTEAFF.